The 26 T cell receptor beta chains given below trace back to one sample, sequenced in a study of shared clonotypes between healthy human individuals. Profiling relied on immunoSEQ multiplex PCR, and the TCRdb table lists in-frame clones only, not all of them. Among some 2,500,000 clones, 80% to 95% were seen once, and the ten largest hold about 0.41%. The sample was naive CD4+ T cells from PBMCs. Subset specified: CD45RA+ positively selected. Receptor source: a man younger than 35 in good health. Some clones in this sample may be carry-over from other donors' samples.

The rearrangement joins TRBV29-1 to TRBJ2-7, with no clear D. CDR1 and CDR2 from the germline V gene are SQVTM and ANQGSEA. V was trimmed by 5 bases and J by 0 bases, leaving 14 bases between them. There are 14 residues in the CDR3. The CDR3 region is CSVRLTSSSYEQYF. In nucleotides, the CDR3 is TGCAGCGTTCGATTGACATCGAGCTCCTACGAGCAGTACTTC.

The V call is TRBV5-1, the J call TRBJ2-7; 11 bases are a match to TRBD2. The V gene's germline CDR1 is SGHRS and CDR2 YFSETQ. This CDR3 is 15 amino acids long. The V and J ends lost 5 bases and 2 bases, in that order; junction bases with no gene match: 6. CDR3 sequence: CASRFLAGGTYEQYF. The CDR3 DNA reads TGCGCCAGCAGATTTCTAGCGGGAGGCACCTACGAGCAGTACTTC. Looking up the rest from reference TRBV5-1 and TRBJ2-7 gives the full variable domain: KAGVTQTPRYLIKTRGQQVTLSCSPISGHRSVSWYQQTPGQGLQFLFEYFSETQRNKGNFPGRFSGRQFSNSRSEMNVSTLELGDSALYLCASRFLAGGTYEQYFGPGTRLTVT.

This clone has a single count. The J gene is TRBJ1-5, the V gene TRBV28; 9 bases are shared with TRBD1. This CDR3 is built from 14 residues. V lost 6 bases and J lost 2; bases outside the gene matches: 2. Per germline, CDR1 MDHEN and CDR2 SYDVKM. CDR3 DNA: TGTGCCAGCAGCCGACAGGGGGGCAATCAGCCCCAGCATTTT. It specifies CASSRQGGNQPQHF.

Remarks on this clone: Other nucleotide sequences in the sample specify the same CDR3. The rearrangement links TRBV5-8 to TRBJ2-5; 7 bases align to TRBD2. CDR1 SGHTS and CDR2 YDEGEE come from the germline V gene. This CDR3 comprises 14 residues. V lost 0 bases to trimming and J lost 2 bases; unmatched junction nucleotides: 1. CDR3 loop: CASSLGRGQETQYF. CDR3 DNA sequence: TGTGCCAGCAGCTTGGGGCGGGGGCAAGAGACCCAGTACTTC.

This clone was picked up a small number of times. The genes are TRBV5-1 and TRBJ1-5; D is uncertain. V was trimmed by 0 bases and J by 1 base, leaving 8 bases between them. This CDR3 contains 15 residues. The germline V gene has CDR1 SGHRS and CDR2 YFSETQ. The CDR3 bases are TGCGCCAGCAGCTTGGAATGGGGAAGCAATCAGCCCCAGCATTTT. Protein sequence: CASSLEWGSNQPQHF.

This clone has a single count. The genes are TRBV7-2 and TRBJ1-1, with D perhaps matching TRBD1 (5 bases). With 2 bases removed from V and 4 bases from J, the gap between germline ends came to 11 bases. Germline V CDR1 and CDR2: SGHTA, FQGNSA. This CDR3 is built from 14 residues. CDR3 sequence (DNA): TGTGCCAGCAGCTTAAATCCGAGGGGCACTGAAGCTTTCTTT. This translates into CASSLNPRGTEAFF.

As for this clone: Other DNA sequences within the sample encode an identical CDR3. V gene TRBV5-4 combines with J gene TRBJ1-2, with TRBD1 as a possible D gene (5 bases). Germline V gene sequence: CDR1 SGHNT, CDR2 YYREEE (reference sequence). There are 13 residues in the CDR3. Trimming shortened V by 0 bases and J by 4 bases, and 7 bases separated the two germline ends. CDR3 in DNA: TGTGCCAGCAGCTTGGGAAGGGGCTATGGCTACACCTTC. It encodes CASSLGRGYGYTF.

CDR3 region: CAISEGGGSGPYNEQFF. In DNA form, the CDR3 reads TGTGCCATCAGTGAGGGGGGCGGGTCGGGCCCCTACAATGAGCAGTTCTTC. The chain couples TRBV10-3 to TRBJ2-1; tentative D call: TRBD1 (6 bases). The ends were cut back, 2 bases at V and 2 bases at J, with 16 bases in the middle. CDR1 and CDR2 from the germline V gene are ENHRY and SYGVKD. The CDR3 is made up of 17 amino acids.

The chain employs TRBV6-6 and TRBJ1-5, with D possibly TRBD1 on 5 matching bases. Germline V CDR1 and CDR2: MNHNY, SVGAGI (reference sequence). The CDR3 covers 15 residues. V was trimmed by 8 bases and J by 3 bases, leaving 17 bases between them. In nucleotides, the CDR3 is TGTGCCAGCCGCAGGGAGGGATACTACAATCAGCCCCAGCATTTT. Protein product: CASRREGYYNQPQHF.

The rearrangement joins TRBV4-1 to TRBJ1-4; no firm D call. This CDR3 has 14 residues. V lost 4 bases, J lost 4 bases, and 10 bases lay in between. Germline-derived CDR1 and CDR2 are MGHRA and YSYEKL. The CDR3 DNA follows: TGCGCCAGCAGCCCAAATAGGATTAATGAAAAACTGTTTTTT. This encodes CASSPNRINEKLFF.

The chain joins TRBV2 to TRBJ2-3; D call uncertain. V lost 8 bases to trimming and J lost 3 bases, with 6 bases between them. Looked up from germline, CDR1 is SNHLY and CDR2 is FYNNEI. There are 11 residues in the CDR3. The CDR3 DNA sequence: TGTGCCAGCGGGGAAACAGATACGCAGTATTTT. Translated: CASGETDTQYF.

This clone was counted once. The V call is TRBV4-2, the J call TRBJ1-2; D gene unclear. The CDR3 runs to 13 residues. Trimming took off 3 bases at V and 2 bases at J, with 7 bases between the two ends. Germline V lookup: CDR1 LGHNA, CDR2 YNFKEQ. CDR3 in DNA: TGTGCCAGCAGCCAGGGGATGAACTATGGCTACACCTTC. Translation gives CASSQGMNYGYTF.

The chain combines TRBV7-2 with TRBJ2-7; 11 bases are a match to TRBD2. Per the germline V gene, CDR1 is SGHTA and CDR2 is FQGNSA. This CDR3 is 15 amino acids long. The V and J ends lost 5 bases and 0 bases, in that order; junction bases with no gene match: 3. DNA for the CDR3: TGTGCCAGCAGCGCTAGCGGGGGGATCTCCTACGAGCAGTACTTC. This translates into CASSASGGISYEQYF. The variable domain in full, with the rest retrieved from reference TRBV7-2 and TRBJ2-7, is GAGVSQSPSNKVTEKGKDVELRCDPISGHTALYWYRQSLGQGLEFLIYFQGNSAPDKSGLPSDRFSAERTGGSVSTLTIQRTQQEDSAVYLCASSASGGISYEQYFGPGTRLTVT.

V gene TRBV21-1 combines with J gene TRBJ2-5; the listed D gene, TRBD2, was not tested against the DNA. TRBV21-1 is assigned pseudogene status. This CDR3 comprises 15 residues. In DNA form, the CDR3 reads TGTGCCAGCGTCGGGAGACAGTTGGACCAAGAGACCCAGTACTTC. Translated, it gives CASVGRQLDQETQYF.

The sample holds one count of this clone. V usage is TRBV5-1 and J usage is TRBJ2-3; perhaps TRBD1 as D (5 bases). V was trimmed by 3 bases and J by 2 bases, leaving 10 bases between them. CDR1 is SGHRS and CDR2 is YFSETQ in the germline V gene. CDR3 length equals 14 residues. In DNA, the CDR3 is TGCGCCAGCAGCTCGGCCAGGGACACAGATACGCAGTATTTT. It translates to CASSSARDTDTQYF.

V usage is TRBV5-1 and J usage is TRBJ1-1, with D uncertain. Deletions cut 3 bases from V and 1 base from J, with 13 bases between. This CDR3 contains 15 residues. Germline loops: CDR1 SGHRS, CDR2 YFSETQ. DNA of the CDR3: TGCGCCAGCAGCTGGGAGGGTTACACGAACACTGAAGCTTTCTTT. This sequence encodes CASSWEGYTNTEAFF.

This chain joins TRBV6-5 and TRBJ1-2; D remains unclear. Trimming removed 6 bases from V and 7 bases from J, with 18 bases in between. Looked up from germline, CDR1 is MNHEY and CDR2 is SVGAGI. CDR3 size: 14 residues. The CDR3 protein is CASRDDLRVAGYTF. The CDR3 region has the DNA TGTGCCAGCAGAGACGACTTGCGGGTCGCTGGCTACACCTTC.

The chain joins TRBV10-3 to TRBJ2-6; D perhaps matches TRBD1 (6 bases). Germline loops: CDR1 ENHRY, CDR2 SYGVKD. Trimming stripped 8 bases from V and 1 base from J, with 12 bases between. The CDR3 extends over 15 amino acids. The CDR3 region has the DNA TGTGCCATCGGCATAGGGGGATCTGGGGCCAACGTCCTGACTTTC. It yields the protein CAIGIGGSGANVLTF.

The J gene is TRBJ2-7, the V gene TRBV4-3; 9 bases match TRBD1. Germline values: CDR1 LGHNA, CDR2 YSLEER. The CDR3 sequence is 15 residues long. After removal of 0 bases from V and 6 bases from J, the junction contained 6 bases not matched to a gene. CDR3 nucleotides: TGCGCCAGCAGCCAAGAAGTGGGGACAGGGTCCGAGCAGTACTTC. Protein product: CASSQEVGTGSEQYF.

The chain uses TRBV9 and TRBJ1-4; D might be TRBD1 (5 bases). The CDR3 is made up of 16 amino acids. V lost 5 bases and J lost 0, with 14 bases in between. Germline lookup yields CDR1 SGDLS and CDR2 YYNGEE. The CDR3 nucleotides are TGTGCCAGCAGGCGGGGCAGTCAAGCAACTAATGAAAAACTGTTTTTT. It specifies CASRRGSQATNEKLFF.

The chain couples TRBV30 to TRBJ2-3; a possible D gene is TRBD1 (6 bases). V gave up 5 bases and J gave up 4 bases, with 10 bases separating them. CDR1 and CDR2 (germline): GTSNPN, SVGIG (reference sequence). The CDR3 sequence is 12 residues long. The CDR3: CAWGRTADTQYF. The DNA for the CDR3 is TGTGCCTGGGGTCGGACAGCAGATACGCAGTATTTT. Variable domain in full (rest from reference TRBV30 and TRBJ2-3): SQTIHQWPATLVQPVGSPLSLECTVEGTSNPNLYWYRQAAGRGLQLLFYSVGIGQISSEVPQNLSASRPQDRQFILSSKKLLLSDSGFYLCAWGRTADTQYFGPGTRLTVL.

CDR3 nucleotides: TGCGCCAGTACCCCGGGACAGGTATCCCATGAGCAGTTCTTC. Translated: CASTPGQVSHEQFF. The chain carries TRBV5-1 and TRBJ2-1; TRBD1 aligns across 8 bases. V lost 8 bases, J lost 8 bases, and 12 bases stayed unmatched. Germline V gene data show CDR1 as SGHRS and CDR2 as YFSETQ. This CDR3 contains 14 residues.

This chain connects TRBV6-6 to TRBJ1-2; 8 bases are shared with TRBD1. Trimming removed 5 bases from V and 5 bases from J; junction bases left unmatched: 7. Germline CDR1 and CDR2: MNHNY and SVGAGI (reference sequence). The CDR3 has 14 amino acids. CDR3 sequence reads: CASSRQGQGYGYTF. CDR3 DNA sequence: TGTGCCAGCAGTCGACAGGGGCAGGGATATGGCTACACCTTC.

The sample holds one count of this clone. This rearrangement joins TRBV9 to TRBJ2-1; a possible D gene is TRBD1 (6 bases). V was trimmed by 2 bases and J by 4 bases, leaving 13 bases between them. Germline V lookup: CDR1 SGDLS, CDR2 YYNGEE. The length of the CDR3 is 15 residues. The CDR3 region has the DNA TGTGCCAGCAGCGTTGGGACATTCGAGTACAATGAGCAGTTCTTC. Translating gives CASSVGTFEYNEQFF.

The chain's CDR3 is CASSSRRKAWETQYF. CDR3 DNA: TGTGCCAGCAGTTCCCGCCGTAAAGCGTGGGAGACCCAGTACTTC. This chain connects TRBV28 to TRBJ2-5, with no clear D. From germline, CDR1 is MDHEN and CDR2 SYDVKM. The CDR3 length is 15 residues. Trimming took 4 bases from V and 5 from J, leaving 17 bases between them.

The chain is built from TRBV4-1 and TRBJ1-1; a weak D match, TRBD1 (6 bases). The CDR3 length is 12 residues. With 7 bases removed from V and 4 bases from J, the gap between germline ends came to 10 bases. CDR1 and CDR2 (germline): MGHRA, YSYEKL. The CDR3 DNA follows: TGCGCCAGCATGGGGGGGGCCACTGAAGCTTTCTTT. This sequence encodes CASMGGATEAFF.